This T cell receptor (beta chain) was observed in a study of molecular identifiers for immune sequencing clone quantification. Findings of the study overall: Among around 1 million naive cells, as was reported, spiked Jurkat TCR RNA from one cell was detectable.

TCRdb recomputed calls from the PCR reads with MiXCR, one row per CDR3 protein. The sample includes 600,000 to 650,000 distinct CDR3 sequences, around 20% of them seen just once. With RNA at 10%, 30% or 50%, naive CD8 libraries came from around 20,000 to 1,000,000 sorted cells. Sorting isolated naive CD8 T cells as CD8+CD4-CCR7+CD45RA+ events. This clonotype has ten or more counts. The antigen is undetermined. This CDR3 contains 15 residues. The V gene lost 0 bases and the J gene lost 4 bases, with 13 bases spanning the gap. CDR1 is SGHDT and CDR2 is YYEEEE in the germline V gene. This clonotype was sampled from a human donor in good health. Some libraries in this study had Jurkat cell RNA spiked in. V and J are TRBV5-6 and TRBJ1-2, with D possibly TRBD1 on 6 matching bases. Sequencing was performed on naive CD8+ T cells from blood, with Jurkat cell RNA spiked in. As for subset: FACS-sorted CD8+CD4-CCR7+CD45RA+ naive T cells. The CDR3 DNA reads TGTGCCAGCAGCTTGGATTCCGGACAGATCTATGGCTACACCTTC. This translates into CASSLDSGQIYGYTF.